Listed below are T cell receptor beta chains from one sample, sequenced in a study of monozygotic twins with cystic fibrosis. This table comes from immunoSEQ multiplex PCR, and its TCRdb copy is limited to in-frame clones, with some not included. The sample lists roughly 25,000 clones, roughly 90% occurring once. The sample comprised blood. Source of these receptors: a girl aged 2 to 10 with cystic fibrosis. Each CDR3 is given with its conserved first and last residue. A D gene is named only where the DNA matches it firmly. The size field is filled for only some rows; it gives once, few, many or a size class.

j_call: TRBJ1-4; clone_size: -; v_call: TRBV6-5; d_call: TRBD1; cdr3_nt: TGTGCCAGCAGGCCTCTACAGGGGGCTGGGGAAAAACTGTTTTTT; cdr3_aa: CASRPLQGAGEKLFF
j_call: TRBJ2-7; clone_size: few; v_call: TRBV4-1; d_call: TRBD1; cdr3_nt: TGCGCCAGCAGCCCCTCGGACAGGGAGACCTACGAGCAGTACTTC; cdr3_aa: CASSPSDRETYEQYF
j_call: TRBJ1-2; clone_size: -; v_call: TRBV19; d_call: TRBD1; cdr3_nt: TGTGCCAGTAGCAGGGGGCGCAACTATGGCTACACCTTC; cdr3_aa: CASSRGRNYGYTF
j_call: TRBJ1-1; clone_size: -; v_call: TRBV5-1; d_call: -; cdr3_nt: TGCGCCAGCAGCCCGCCCGGGGGTGGCACTGAAGCTTTCTTT; cdr3_aa: CASSPPGGGTEAFF
j_call: TRBJ2-5; clone_size: -; v_call: TRBV30; d_call: -; cdr3_nt: TGTGCGCGGAATGGTGGGGTGTACCAAGAGACCCAGTACTTC; cdr3_aa: CARNGGVYQETQYF
j_call: TRBJ1-5; clone_size: -; v_call: TRBV6-5; d_call: -; cdr3_nt: TGTGCCAGCAGAACAGGATCCCAGCCCCAGCATTTT; cdr3_aa: CASRTGSQPQHF
j_call: TRBJ2-3; clone_size: -; v_call: TRBV7-2; d_call: TRBD2; cdr3_nt: TGTGCCAGCAGCTGGGGTCCGGGACTAGCGGGGAGCACAGATACGCAGTATTTT; cdr3_aa: CASSWGPGLAGSTDTQYF
j_call: TRBJ1-3; clone_size: -; v_call: TRBV30; d_call: -; cdr3_nt: TGTGCCTGGAGTAGTGGCAGAGGTGGAAACACCATATATTTT; cdr3_aa: CAWSSGRGGNTIYF
j_call: TRBJ1-1; clone_size: -; v_call: TRBV13; d_call: -; cdr3_nt: TGTGCCAGCAGCTTACAGCCTGTAACTGAAGCTTTCTTT; cdr3_aa: CASSLQPVTEAFF
j_call: TRBJ2-7; clone_size: -; v_call: TRBV5-6; d_call: -; cdr3_nt: TGTGCCAGCAGCTTGCTAGGGGATCACGAGCAGTACTTC; cdr3_aa: CASSLLGDHEQYF
j_call: TRBJ2-2; clone_size: -; v_call: TRBV4-3; d_call: -; cdr3_nt: TGCGCCAGCAGCCAAGTGGCGGGAAAGGGGGAGCTGTTTTTT; cdr3_aa: CASSQVAGKGELFF
j_call: TRBJ1-4; clone_size: -; v_call: TRBV6-6; d_call: -; cdr3_nt: TGTGCCAGCACCGAACAGGGCGGAGTGAGAAAACTGTTTTTT; cdr3_aa: CASTEQGGVRKLFF
j_call: TRBJ1-1; clone_size: few; v_call: TRBV7-2; d_call: -; cdr3_nt: TGTGCCAGCAAAATAGGAATGAACACTGAAGCTTTCTTT; cdr3_aa: CASKIGMNTEAFF
j_call: TRBJ1-1; clone_size: -; v_call: TRBV5-4; d_call: -; cdr3_nt: TGTGCCAGCAGCCGGGATACGAACACTGAAGCTTTCTTT; cdr3_aa: CASSRDTNTEAFF
j_call: TRBJ2-7; clone_size: once; v_call: TRBV27; d_call: TRBD1; cdr3_nt: TGTGCCAGCAGACAGGGGGCGAGAGAGCAGTACTTC; cdr3_aa: CASRQGAREQYF
j_call: TRBJ1-3; clone_size: -; v_call: TRBV12-5; d_call: -; cdr3_nt: TGTGCTAGTCTCGGGGCTGGAAACACCATATATTTT; cdr3_aa: CASLGAGNTIYF
j_call: TRBJ1-2; clone_size: -; v_call: TRBV7-2; d_call: TRBD1; cdr3_nt: TGTGCCAGCAGCTTAGACGGACAGGCCGCTAACTATGGCTACACCTTC; cdr3_aa: CASSLDGQAANYGYTF
j_call: TRBJ2-5; clone_size: -; v_call: TRBV11-2; d_call: -; cdr3_nt: TGTGCCAGCAGTGTAGACGGAGGGACCCAGTACTTC; cdr3_aa: CASSVDGGTQYF
j_call: TRBJ2-1; clone_size: once; v_call: TRBV5-6; d_call: -; cdr3_nt: TGTGCCAGCAGCCTCCCCGGGGGAAATTACAATGAGCAGTTCTTC; cdr3_aa: CASSLPGGNYNEQFF
j_call: TRBJ2-5; clone_size: -; v_call: TRBV2; d_call: -; cdr3_nt: TGTGCCAGCAGTGAAATAAGGGGGGCGGAAACCCAGTACTTC; cdr3_aa: CASSEIRGAETQYF
j_call: TRBJ1-1; clone_size: -; v_call: TRBV5-1; d_call: -; cdr3_nt: TGCGCCAGCAGCTTGGTTCCAGGGGATATGAACACTGAAGCTTTCTTT; cdr3_aa: CASSLVPGDMNTEAFF
j_call: TRBJ2-2; clone_size: -; v_call: TRBV19; d_call: TRBD1; cdr3_nt: TGTGCCAGTAGCATGGACAGGGTGGACCTAAACACCGGGGAGCTGTTTTTT; cdr3_aa: CASSMDRVDLNTGELFF
j_call: TRBJ1-2; clone_size: -; v_call: TRBV2; d_call: -; cdr3_nt: TGTGCCAGCAGTGAACGGTCCTATGGCTACACCTTC; cdr3_aa: CASSERSYGYTF
j_call: TRBJ2-7; clone_size: -; v_call: TRBV27; d_call: TRBD2; cdr3_nt: TGTGCCAGCAATCCCTTAGGTAGCGGGGGGGCTGACGAGCAGTACTTC; cdr3_aa: CASNPLGSGGADEQYF
j_call: TRBJ1-3; clone_size: -; v_call: TRBV6-5; d_call: -; cdr3_nt: TGTGCCAGCAGTTACTCATTGGCGGGAGGAAACACCATATATTTT; cdr3_aa: CASSYSLAGGNTIYF
j_call: TRBJ2-5; clone_size: -; v_call: TRBV7-2; d_call: -; cdr3_nt: TGTGCCAGCAGCTTAGCGCGGGTCAAAGAGACCCAGTACTTC; cdr3_aa: CASSLARVKETQYF
j_call: TRBJ1-2; clone_size: few; v_call: TRBV7-9; d_call: -; cdr3_nt: TGTGCCAGTCCGGGGGGCCACGATGGCTACACCTTC; cdr3_aa: CASPGGHDGYTF
j_call: TRBJ2-7; clone_size: once; v_call: TRBV6-5; d_call: -; cdr3_nt: TGTGCCAGCAGTTACTCCGTTAATTCGGGGCGGTACGAGCAGTACTTC; cdr3_aa: CASSYSVNSGRYEQYF
j_call: TRBJ1-1; clone_size: -; v_call: TRBV2; d_call: -; cdr3_nt: TGTGCCAGCAGCCAAGACACGAACACTGAAGCTTTCTTT; cdr3_aa: CASSQDTNTEAFF
j_call: TRBJ1-5; clone_size: -; v_call: TRBV28; d_call: -; cdr3_nt: TGTGCCAGCACCGGGGGGACGTTGACAGGAAAGAATCAGCCCCAGCATTTT; cdr3_aa: CASTGGTLTGKNQPQHF
j_call: TRBJ2-3; clone_size: -; v_call: TRBV29-1; d_call: -; cdr3_nt: TGCAGCGCTGAAGGGCTAGTGGGCACAGATACGCAGTATTTT; cdr3_aa: CSAEGLVGTDTQYF
j_call: TRBJ1-6; clone_size: -; v_call: TRBV5-6; d_call: -; cdr3_nt: TGTGCCAGCAGACTAACCCGTTTTGGCGACAGAGACTATAATTCACCCCTCCACTTT; cdr3_aa: CASRLTRFGDRDYNSPLHF
j_call: TRBJ1-1; clone_size: -; v_call: TRBV30; d_call: -; cdr3_nt: TGTGCCTGGATGGCAGGGACCCTTGAAGCTTTCTTT; cdr3_aa: CAWMAGTLEAFF
j_call: TRBJ1-2; clone_size: -; v_call: TRBV9; d_call: TRBD1; cdr3_nt: TGTGCCAGCAGCGTAGATCCAACGGGGACAGGGGTAGGCTACACCTTC; cdr3_aa: CASSVDPTGTGVGYTF